In its sample, the clone carrying this TCR beta chain was seen a few times. Antigen unknown. This specimen belongs to a study of vaccination effects on CD4 cells after COVID-19. Points from the study as a whole: Clones induced by infection and by vaccine showed marked clonal contraction late after vaccination.

Germline loops: CDR1 MNHEY, CDR2 SMNVEV (reference sequence). The CDR3 runs 15 residues. Trimming removed 1 base at V and 8 bases at J, with 12 bases between. Method: immunoSEQ multiplex PCR; TCRdb's copy keeps in-frame clones and lacks some. The sample carries 20,000 to 30,000 clones, just under 75% recorded once. Within the ViraFEST assay, antigen-specific CD4+ T cells underwent expansion with viral peptide pools prior to sequencing. When nine to ten days of culture had elapsed, CD4+ T cells were isolated. Having tested negative for nucleocapsid antibodies, the vaccine recipients showed no prior SARS-CoV-2 infection. Roughly 2 million PBMC per well were cultured with around 10 IU/ml IL-2 and 7.5 to 10 ug/ml peptides. At days 3 and 7, half of the medium was exchanged for IL-2 medium.

The source was CD4+ T cells from PBMCs cultured with SARS-CoV-2 spike peptides, collected before COVID-19 vaccination. This receptor was identified in a human donor who received a COVID-19 vaccine. This chain uses TRBV27 with TRBJ1-6; D gene unclear. The CDR3 sequence: CASSLYGVAHSPLHF. The CDR3 nucleotides read TGTGCCAGCAGTTTATATGGGGTTGCGCATTCACCCCTCCACTTT.